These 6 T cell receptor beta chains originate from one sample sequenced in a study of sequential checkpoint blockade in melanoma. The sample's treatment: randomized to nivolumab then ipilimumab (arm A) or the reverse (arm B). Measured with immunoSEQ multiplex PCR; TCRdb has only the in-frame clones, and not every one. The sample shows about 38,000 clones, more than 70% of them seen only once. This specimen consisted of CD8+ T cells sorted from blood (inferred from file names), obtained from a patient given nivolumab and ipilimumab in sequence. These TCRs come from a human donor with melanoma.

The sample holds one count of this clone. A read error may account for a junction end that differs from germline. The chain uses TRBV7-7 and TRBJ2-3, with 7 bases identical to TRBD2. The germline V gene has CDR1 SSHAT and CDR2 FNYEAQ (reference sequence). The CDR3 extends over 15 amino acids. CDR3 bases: TGTGCTAGCAGCTTAGTGGGCGGGGGTGCGGATACGCAGTATTTT. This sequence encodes CASSLVGGGADTQYF. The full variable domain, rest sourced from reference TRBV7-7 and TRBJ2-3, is GAGVSQSPRYKVTKRGQDVTLRCDPISSHATLYWYQQALGQGPEFLTYFNYEAQPDKSGLPSDRFSAERPEGSISTLTIQRTEQRDSAMYRCASSLVGGGADTQYFGPGTRLTVL.

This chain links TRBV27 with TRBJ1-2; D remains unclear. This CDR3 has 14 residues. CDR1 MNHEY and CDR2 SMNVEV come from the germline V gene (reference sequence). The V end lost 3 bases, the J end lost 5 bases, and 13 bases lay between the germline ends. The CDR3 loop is CASSFGAETYGYTF. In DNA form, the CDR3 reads TGTGCCAGCAGTTTTGGCGCGGAGACGTATGGCTACACCTTC.

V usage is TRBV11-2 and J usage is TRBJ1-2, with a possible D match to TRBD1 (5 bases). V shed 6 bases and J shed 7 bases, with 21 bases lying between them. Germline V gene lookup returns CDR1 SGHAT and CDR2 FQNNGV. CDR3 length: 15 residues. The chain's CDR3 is CASSSAGFSGFGYTF. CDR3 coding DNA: TGTGCCAGCAGTTCGGCAGGGTTTTCAGGGTTTGGCTACACCTTC.

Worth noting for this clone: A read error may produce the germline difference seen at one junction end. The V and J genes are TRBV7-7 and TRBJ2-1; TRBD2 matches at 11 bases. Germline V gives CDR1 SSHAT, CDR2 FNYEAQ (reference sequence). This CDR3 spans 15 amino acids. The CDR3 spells CASTPLAGGNHEQFF. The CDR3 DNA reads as TGTGCTAGCACCCCTCTAGCGGGAGGAAACCATGAGCAGTTCTTC.

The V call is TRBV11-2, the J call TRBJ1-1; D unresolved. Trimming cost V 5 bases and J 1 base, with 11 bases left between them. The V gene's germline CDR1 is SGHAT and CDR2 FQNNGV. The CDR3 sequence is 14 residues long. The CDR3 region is CASSTQAGNTEAFF. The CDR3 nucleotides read TGTGCCAGCAGCACGCAGGCGGGGAACACTGAAGCTTTCTTT.

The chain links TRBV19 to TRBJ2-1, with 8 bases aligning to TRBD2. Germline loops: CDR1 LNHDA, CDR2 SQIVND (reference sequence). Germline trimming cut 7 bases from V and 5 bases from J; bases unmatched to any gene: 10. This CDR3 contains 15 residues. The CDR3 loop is CASTPVSGGNNEQFF. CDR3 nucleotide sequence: TGTGCCAGTACCCCCGTGAGCGGGGGAAACAATGAGCAGTTCTTC. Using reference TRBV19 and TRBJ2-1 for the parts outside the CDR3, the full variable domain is DGGITQSPKYLFRKEGQNVTLSCEQNLNHDAMYWYRQDPGQGLRLIYYSQIVNDFQKGDIAEGYSVSREKKESFPLTVTSAQKNPTAFYLCASTPVSGGNNEQFFGPGTRLTVL.